These T cell receptor beta chains were read from a single sample in a study of blood T cell repertoires in COVID-19. Here immunoSEQ multiplex PCR was the method, and the copy in TCRdb shows in-frame clones only, minus some. The sample has fewer than 200,000 clones, 84% seen once; the top ten hold around 7%. Specimen: peripheral blood. The origin of the receptors is a human donor in a cohort sampled during active COVID-19. Each CDR3 is given with its conserved first and last residue. The D gene is left open where the match is weak. Clone size is not always given. Where it is, it says once, few, many or a class for expanded clones.

TRBV19	NA	NA	TRBJ1-5	CASRGLGKPQHF	TGTGCCAGTAGAGGACTGGGAAAGCCCCAGCATTTT
TRBV5-5	NA	NA	TRBJ1-1	CASSLELGGLLAAFF	TGTGCCAGCAGCTTGGAGCTGGGGGGGCTGTTAGCGGCTTTCTTT
TRBV29-1	NA	TRBD1	TRBJ1-1	CSVGRQGAMNTEAFF	TGCAGCGTCGGCCGACAGGGAGCCATGAACACTGAAGCTTTCTTT
TRBV5-4	NA	NA	TRBJ2-1	CASSLDVSEQFF	TGTGCCAGCAGCTTGGATGTGAGCGAGCAGTTCTTC
TRBV6-1	NA	NA	TRBJ1-6	CASSEALRQDLYPLHF	TGTGCCAGCAGTGAAGCGCTAAGACAGGATCTTTATCCCCTCCACTTT
TRBV9	few	TRBD2	TRBJ2-1	CASSARLAENYNEQFF	TGTGCCAGCAGCGCCCGACTAGCGGAGAACTACAATGAGCAGTTCTTC
TRBV18	NA	TRBD1	TRBJ1-5	CASSQTGAGGDSGNQPQHF	TGTGCCAGCTCACAAACAGGGGCCGGTGGGGATTCGGGCAATCAGCCCCAGCATTTT
TRBV5-6	NA	NA	TRBJ1-2	CASRRYLGGLGYGYTF	TGTGCCAGCAGACGCTACCTCGGGGGGCTTGGCTATGGCTACACCTTC
TRBV5-1	NA	NA	TRBJ2-1	CASSTDSSEYNEQFF	TGCGCCAGCAGCACGGACTCATCGGAATACAATGAGCAGTTCTTC
TRBV2	NA	TRBD1	TRBJ2-5	CASSGTGQETQYF	TGTGCCAGCAGCGGGACAGGACAAGAGACCCAGTACTTC
TRBV25-1	few	TRBD1	TRBJ2-3	CASSDFQGAGTDTQYF	TGTGCCAGCAGTGATTTTCAGGGGGCAGGCACAGATACGCAGTATTTT
TRBV6-5	NA	NA	TRBJ2-5	CATQEVETQYF	TGTGCCACCCAGGAGGTAGAGACCCAGTACTTC
TRBV27	NA	NA	TRBJ1-4	CASSPDRWRVLDEKLFF	TGTGCCAGCAGTCCAGACCGGTGGAGGGTATTGGATGAAAAACTGTTTTTT
TRBV6-5	once	NA	TRBJ1-1	CASSYGGNVAFF	TGTGCCAGCAGTTACGGCGGGAATGTAGCTTTCTTT
TRBV19	NA	TRBD1	TRBJ1-1	CASSIARQGENTEAFF	TGTGCCAGTAGTATAGCCCGACAGGGTGAGAACACTGAAGCTTTCTTT
TRBV19	NA	TRBD2	TRBJ2-1	CASSIGSGGENEQFF	TGTGCCAGTAGTATCGGTAGCGGGGGGGAGAATGAGCAGTTCTTC
TRBV15	NA	NA	TRBJ2-7	CATSRDVRSYEQYF	TGTGCCACCAGCAGAGATGTACGGTCCTACGAGCAGTACTTC
TRBV29-1	NA	NA	TRBJ1-3	CSVERGGVGNTIYF	TGCAGCGTTGAAAGGGGGGGGGTTGGAAACACCATATATTTT
TRBV27	few	NA	TRBJ2-3	CASSLLVGASTDTQYF	TGTGCCAGCAGTTTATTGGTAGGGGCTAGCACAGATACGCAGTATTTT
TRBV6-1	NA	NA	TRBJ1-3	CASSEDGGSGNTIYF	TGTGCCAGCAGTGAAGATGGAGGGTCCGGAAACACCATATATTTT
TRBV15	NA	NA	TRBJ2-7	CATSLGGTLDYEQYF	TGTGCCACCAGCCTGGGGGGGACACTAGACTACGAGCAGTACTTC
TRBV6-6	NA	TRBD2	TRBJ2-7	CASSPLAGVNYEQYF	TGTGCCAGCAGCCCACTAGCGGGGGTTAATTACGAGCAGTACTTC
TRBV4-1	NA	NA	TRBJ2-7	CASSQKRVESSYEQYF	TGCGCCAGCAGCCAAAAGCGGGTGGAGAGCTCCTACGAGCAGTACTTC
TRBV6-5	NA	TRBD1	TRBJ2-7	CASRITGGDLYEQYF	TGTGCCAGCAGGATTACAGGGGGCGATCTCTACGAGCAGTACTTC
TRBV7-9	once	NA	TRBJ1-2	CASSLQGYYGYTF	TGTGCCAGCAGCTTACAGGGGTACTATGGCTACACCTTC
TRBV13	NA	NA	TRBJ1-1	CASSLGQGNTEAFF	TGTGCCAGCAGCTTAGGACAGGGGAACACTGAAGCTTTCTTT
TRBV9	NA	TRBD1	TRBJ2-1	CASSAHRGPYNEQFF	TGTGCCAGCAGCGCCCACAGGGGACCTTACAATGAGCAGTTCTTC
TRBV10-3	NA	TRBD1	TRBJ2-6	CAISEFWGQGVSGANVLTF	TGTGCCATCAGTGAGTTTTGGGGACAGGGCGTCTCTGGGGCCAACGTCCTGACTTTC
TRBV19	NA	NA	TRBJ2-3	CASGVTWTDTQYF	TGTGCCAGTGGTGTAACTTGGACAGATACGCAGTATTTT
TRBV3-1/TRBV3-2	NA	NA	TRBJ1-1	CASSQGYRATEAFF	TGTGCCAGCAGCCAAGGGTACAGGGCCACTGAAGCTTTCTTT
TRBV19	NA	NA	TRBJ2-7	CASSIAAANYEQYF	TGTGCCAGTAGTATAGCAGCGGCTAACTACGAGCAGTACTTC
TRBV7-9	NA	NA	TRBJ2-1	CASSLPRVSNEQFF	TGTGCCAGCAGCTTACCCAGGGTATCCAATGAGCAGTTCTTC
TRBV9	NA	NA	TRBJ1-6	CASSPSSGVNSPLHF	TGTGCCAGCAGCCCAAGTTCGGGGGTTAATTCACCCCTCCACTTT
TRBV9	few	TRBD1	TRBJ2-2	CASSLPGTGVGTGELFF	TGTGCCAGCAGTCTCCCAGGGACAGGGGTAGGCACCGGGGAGCTGTTTTTT
TRBV10-3	NA	NA	TRBJ1-1	CAISLTEMNTEAFF	TGTGCCATCAGCCTGACAGAGATGAACACTGAAGCTTTCTTT
TRBV11-2	NA	TRBD2	TRBJ2-7	CASSYPREGSVEQYF	TGTGCCAGCAGTTATCCGAGGGAGGGATCGGTGGAGCAGTACTTC
TRBV15	NA	NA	TRBJ1-1	CATTGLSRRDSTEAFF	TGTGCCACCACGGGACTTTCCAGAAGGGATAGCACTGAAGCTTTCTTT
TRBV9	NA	NA	TRBJ1-5	CASSVGAGPNQPQHF	TGTGCCAGCAGCGTAGGGGCAGGGCCCAATCAGCCCCAGCATTTT
TRBV7-3	NA	TRBD2	TRBJ2-4	CAARGGPKNIQYF	TGTGCCGCTCGGGGGGGCCCCAAAAACATTCAGTACTTC
TRBV18	NA	NA	TRBJ1-2	CASSKPQGSNGYTF	TGTGCCAGCTCAAAGCCCCAGGGTAGCAATGGCTACACCTTC
TRBV18	NA	TRBD2	TRBJ2-1	CASSPPELAGDYNEQFF	TGTGCCAGCTCACCCCCGGAGCTAGCGGGGGACTACAATGAGCAGTTCTTC
TRBV4-1	few	NA	TRBJ2-3	CASSQGGVDTQYF	TGCGCCAGCAGCCAGGGCGGGGTGGATACGCAGTATTTT
TRBV5-1	NA	NA	TRBJ1-1	CASSLEIGGRNTEAFF	TGCGCCAGCAGCTTGGAGATTGGGGGCAGGAACACTGAAGCTTTCTTT
TRBV29-1	NA	TRBD1	TRBJ1-1	CSAQTPGHRTVTGTILNTEAFF	TGCAGCGCCCAAACCCCGGGACACAGGACCGTGACAGGGACCATATTGAACACTGAAGCTTTCTTT
TRBV9	NA	TRBD1	TRBJ2-3	CASSNQKDRGSDTQYF	TGTGCCAGCAGCAACCAAAAGGACAGGGGGTCAGATACGCAGTATTTT
TRBV5-1	NA	TRBD1	TRBJ1-1	CASSFQGAGTEAFF	TGCGCCAGCAGTTTTCAGGGGGCGGGAACTGAAGCTTTCTTT
TRBV27	NA	NA	TRBJ1-6	CASSLVQNSPLHF	TGTGCCAGCAGTTTAGTCCAAAATTCACCCCTCCACTTT
TRBV29-1	NA	NA	TRBJ2-7	CSVLADSSYEQYF	TGCAGCGTTCTCGCGGACAGCTCCTACGAGCAGTACTTC
TRBV7-9	NA	NA	TRBJ1-5	CASSFGVNQPQHF	TGTGCCAGCAGCTTCGGGGTCAATCAGCCCCAGCATTTT
TRBV7-9	NA	NA	TRBJ1-1	CASSLYSPNANTEAFF	TGTGCCAGCAGCTTATACAGCCCGAACGCGAACACTGAAGCTTTCTTT